This T cell receptor (beta chain) was found in a study of cytomegalovirus exposure and HLA in healthy donors. CDR3 length equals 15 residues. Germline V gene sequence: CDR1 SGHVS, CDR2 FNYEAQ. V was clipped by 6 bases and J by 2 bases; unmatched bases: 4. PCR amplification relied on 60 Vbeta primers (plus 13 Jbeta primers). The method was immunoSEQ multiplex PCR; TCRdb's version includes in-frame clones alone and lacks a portion of them. Found here are about 140,000 clones, around four fifths of them singletons; the top ten hold roughly 1.2%. The gene calls are TRBV7-6 and TRBJ2-5; 12 bases map to TRBD2. Sequenced sample: PBMCs. This TCR was sampled from a male donor in good health and CMV-seropositive. Here the CDR3 DNA reads TGTGCCAGCAGGTCACTAGCGGGAGGTCAAGAGACCCAGTACTTC. It encodes CASRSLAGGQETQYF.